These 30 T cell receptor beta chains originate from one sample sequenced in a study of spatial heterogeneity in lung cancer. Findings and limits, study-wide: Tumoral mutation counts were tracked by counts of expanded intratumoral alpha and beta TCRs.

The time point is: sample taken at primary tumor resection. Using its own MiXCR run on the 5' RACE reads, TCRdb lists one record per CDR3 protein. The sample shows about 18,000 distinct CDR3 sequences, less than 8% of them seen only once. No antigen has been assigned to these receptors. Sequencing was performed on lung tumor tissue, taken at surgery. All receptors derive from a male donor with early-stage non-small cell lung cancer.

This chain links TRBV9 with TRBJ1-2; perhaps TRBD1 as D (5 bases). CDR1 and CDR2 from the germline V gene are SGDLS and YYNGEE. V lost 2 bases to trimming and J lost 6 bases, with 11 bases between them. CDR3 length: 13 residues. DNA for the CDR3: TGTGCCAGCAGCGTCAGCAGGGCGGATGGCTACACCTTC. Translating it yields CASSVSRADGYTF.

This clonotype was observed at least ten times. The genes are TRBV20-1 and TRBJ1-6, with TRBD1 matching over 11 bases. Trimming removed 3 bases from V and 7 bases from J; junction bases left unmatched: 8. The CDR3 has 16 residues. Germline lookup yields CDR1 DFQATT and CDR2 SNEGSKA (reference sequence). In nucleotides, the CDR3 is TGCAGTGCTAGGGCTGGCGGACAGGGGGCGAATTCACCCCTCCACTTT. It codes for CSARAGGQGANSPLHF.

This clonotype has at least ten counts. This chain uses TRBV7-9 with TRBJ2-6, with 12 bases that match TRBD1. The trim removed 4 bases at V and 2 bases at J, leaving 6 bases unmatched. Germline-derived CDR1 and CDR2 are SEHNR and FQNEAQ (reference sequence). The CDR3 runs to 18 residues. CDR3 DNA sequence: TGTGCCAGCAGCTCCCCGGGACAGGGGGCCACTGGGGCCAACGTCCTGACTTTC. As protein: CASSSPGQGATGANVLTF.

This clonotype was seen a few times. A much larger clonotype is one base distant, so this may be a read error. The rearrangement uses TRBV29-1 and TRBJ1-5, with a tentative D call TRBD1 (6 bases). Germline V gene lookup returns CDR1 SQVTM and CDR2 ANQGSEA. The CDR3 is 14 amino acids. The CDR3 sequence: CSVRQGPGNQPQNF. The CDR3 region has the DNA TGCAGCGTTAGGCAGGGGCCGGGTAATCAGCCCCAGAATTTT.

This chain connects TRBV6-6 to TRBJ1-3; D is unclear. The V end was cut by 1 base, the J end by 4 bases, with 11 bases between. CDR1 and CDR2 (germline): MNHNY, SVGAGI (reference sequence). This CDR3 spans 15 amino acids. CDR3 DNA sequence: TGTGCCAGCAGTTACTATTTGGCAGACGGAAACACCATATATTTT. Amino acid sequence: CASSYYLADGNTIYF.

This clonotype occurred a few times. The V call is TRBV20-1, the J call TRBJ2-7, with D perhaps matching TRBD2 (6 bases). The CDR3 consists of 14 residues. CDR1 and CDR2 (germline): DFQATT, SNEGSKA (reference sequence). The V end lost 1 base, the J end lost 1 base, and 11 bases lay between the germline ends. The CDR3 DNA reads TGCAGTGCTAGAGGGCTAGCGAGATCCTACGAGCAGTACTTC. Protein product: CSARGLARSYEQYF.

The CDR3: CASSLDGMETQYF. CDR3 nucleotides: TGTGCCAGCAGCTTAGACGGGATGGAGACCCAGTACTTC. The chain joins TRBV11-3 to TRBJ2-5; D is possibly TRBD2 (5 bases). Trimming stripped 0 bases from V and 5 bases from J, with 7 bases between. The CDR3 covers 13 residues. Germline V gene sequence: CDR1 SGHNT, CDR2 YENEEA.

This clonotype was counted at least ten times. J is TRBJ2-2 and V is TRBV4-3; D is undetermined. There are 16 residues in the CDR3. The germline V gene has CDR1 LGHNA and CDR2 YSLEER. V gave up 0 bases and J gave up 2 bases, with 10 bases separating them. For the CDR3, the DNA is TGCGCCAGCAGCCAAGAAGCACAGTCTAACACCGGGGAGCTGTTTTTT. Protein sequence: CASSQEAQSNTGELFF.

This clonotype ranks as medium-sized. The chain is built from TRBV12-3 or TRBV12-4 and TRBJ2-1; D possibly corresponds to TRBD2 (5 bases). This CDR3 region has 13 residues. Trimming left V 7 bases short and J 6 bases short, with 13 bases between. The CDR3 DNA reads TGTGCCAGCACCCTCCTCGCGGGCAATGAGCAGTTCTTC. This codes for CASTLLAGNEQFF.

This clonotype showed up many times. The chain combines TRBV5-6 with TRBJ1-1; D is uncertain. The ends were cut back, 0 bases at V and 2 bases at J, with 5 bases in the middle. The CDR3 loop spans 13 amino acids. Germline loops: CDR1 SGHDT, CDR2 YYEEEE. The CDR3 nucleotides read TGTGCCAGCAGCTTGGGAGGCAACACTGAAGCTTTCTTT. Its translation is CASSLGGNTEAFF.

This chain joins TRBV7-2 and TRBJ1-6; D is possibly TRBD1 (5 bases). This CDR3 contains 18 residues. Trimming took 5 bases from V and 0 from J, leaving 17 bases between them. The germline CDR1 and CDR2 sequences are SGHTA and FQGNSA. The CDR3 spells CASSARGDDSSYNSPLHF. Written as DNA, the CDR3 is TGTGCCAGCAGCGCTCGGGGCGATGACAGCTCCTATAATTCACCCCTCCACTTT.

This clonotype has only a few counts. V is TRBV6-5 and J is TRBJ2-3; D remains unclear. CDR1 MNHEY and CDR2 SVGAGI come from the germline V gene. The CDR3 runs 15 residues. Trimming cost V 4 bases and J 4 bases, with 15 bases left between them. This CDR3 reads CASSLAPKLADTQYF. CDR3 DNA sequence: TGTGCCAGCAGTTTGGCTCCAAAGCTGGCAGATACGCAGTATTTT.

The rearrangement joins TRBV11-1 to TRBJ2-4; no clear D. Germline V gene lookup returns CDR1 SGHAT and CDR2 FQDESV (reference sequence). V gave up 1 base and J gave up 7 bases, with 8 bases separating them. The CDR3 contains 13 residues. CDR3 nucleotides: TGTGCCAGCAGCTTAGATCTGGGGAACATTCAGTACTTC. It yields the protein CASSLDLGNIQYF. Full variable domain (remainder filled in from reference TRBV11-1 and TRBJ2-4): EAEVAQSPRYKITEKSQAVAFWCDPISGHATLYWYRQILGQGPELLVQFQDESVVDDSQLPKDRFSAERLKGVDSTLKIQPAELGDSAMYLCASSLDLGNIQYFGAGTRLSVL.

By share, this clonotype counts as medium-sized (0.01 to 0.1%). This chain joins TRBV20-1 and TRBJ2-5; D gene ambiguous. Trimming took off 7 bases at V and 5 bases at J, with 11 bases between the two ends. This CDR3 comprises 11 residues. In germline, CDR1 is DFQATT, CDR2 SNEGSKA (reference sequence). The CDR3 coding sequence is TGCAGTGTTGCCGGCCCGGAGACCCAGTACTTC. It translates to CSVAGPETQYF.

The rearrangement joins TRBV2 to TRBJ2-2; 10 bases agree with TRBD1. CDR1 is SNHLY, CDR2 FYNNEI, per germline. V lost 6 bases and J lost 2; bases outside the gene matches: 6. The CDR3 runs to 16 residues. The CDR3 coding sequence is TGTGCCAGCAGGGACGACAGGGGGCGCAACACCGGGGAGCTGTTTTTT. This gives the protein CASRDDRGRNTGELFF.

DNA of the CDR3: TGTGCCAGCAAAGAACAGGGTAGCACAGATACGCAGTATTTT. Its protein product is CASKEQGSTDTQYF. V usage is TRBV2 and J usage is TRBJ2-3; D might be TRBD1 (6 bases). This CDR3 spans 14 amino acids. The germline V and J ends were trimmed by 7 bases and 0 bases, with 11 bases remaining between them. Germline V CDR1 and CDR2: SNHLY, FYNNEI. Complete variable domain (other parts from reference TRBV2 and TRBJ2-3): EPEVTQTPSHQVTQMGQEVILRCVPISNHLYFYWYRQILGQKVEFLVSFYNNEISEKSEIFDDQFSVERPDGSNFTLKIRSTKLEDSAMYFCASKEQGSTDTQYFGPGTRLTVL.

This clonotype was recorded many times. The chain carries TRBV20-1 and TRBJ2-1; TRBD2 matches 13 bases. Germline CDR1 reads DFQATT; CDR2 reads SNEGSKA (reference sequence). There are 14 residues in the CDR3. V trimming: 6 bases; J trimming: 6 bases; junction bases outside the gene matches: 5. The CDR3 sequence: CSALAGGRSNEQFF. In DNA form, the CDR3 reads TGCAGTGCACTAGCGGGGGGGCGTAGCAATGAGCAGTTCTTC.

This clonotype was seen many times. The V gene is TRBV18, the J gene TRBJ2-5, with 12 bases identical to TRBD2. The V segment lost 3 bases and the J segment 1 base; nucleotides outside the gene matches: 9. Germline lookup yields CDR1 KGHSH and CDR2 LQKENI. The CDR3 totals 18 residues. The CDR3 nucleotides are TGTGCCAGCTCACCGAGGACTAGCGGGGTACGTCCCCAAGAGACCCAGTACTTC. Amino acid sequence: CASSPRTSGVRPQETQYF.

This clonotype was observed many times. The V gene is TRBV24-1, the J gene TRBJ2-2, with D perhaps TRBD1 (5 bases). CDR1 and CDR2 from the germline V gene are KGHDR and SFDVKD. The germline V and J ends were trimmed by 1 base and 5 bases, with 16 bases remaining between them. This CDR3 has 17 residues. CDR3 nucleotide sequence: TGTGCCACCAGTGATTTTAGAGACAGTGTATGGACCGGGGAGCTGTTTTTT. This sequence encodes CATSDFRDSVWTGELFF.

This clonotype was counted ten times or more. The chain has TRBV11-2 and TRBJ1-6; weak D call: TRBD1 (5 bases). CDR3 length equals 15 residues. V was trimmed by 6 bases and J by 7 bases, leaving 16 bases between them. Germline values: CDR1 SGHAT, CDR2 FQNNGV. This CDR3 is CASRLGTGNNSPLHF. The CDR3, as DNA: TGTGCCAGCAGGCTAGGAACAGGAAACAATTCACCCCTCCACTTT.

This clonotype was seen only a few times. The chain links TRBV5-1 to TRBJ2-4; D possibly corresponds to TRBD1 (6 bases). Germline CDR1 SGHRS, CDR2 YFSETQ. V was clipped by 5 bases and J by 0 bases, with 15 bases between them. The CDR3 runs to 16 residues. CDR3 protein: CASSFGQTLAKNIQYF. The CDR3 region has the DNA TGCGCCAGCAGTTTTGGACAGACCTTAGCCAAAAACATTCAGTACTTC.

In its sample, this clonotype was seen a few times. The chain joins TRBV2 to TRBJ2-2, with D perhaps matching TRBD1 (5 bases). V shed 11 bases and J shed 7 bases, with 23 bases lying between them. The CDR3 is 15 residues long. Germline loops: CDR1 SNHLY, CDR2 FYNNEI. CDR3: CAGSGQRGSGGELFF. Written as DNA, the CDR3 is TGTGCCGGATCTGGACAAAGGGGATCGGGCGGGGAGCTGTTTTTT.

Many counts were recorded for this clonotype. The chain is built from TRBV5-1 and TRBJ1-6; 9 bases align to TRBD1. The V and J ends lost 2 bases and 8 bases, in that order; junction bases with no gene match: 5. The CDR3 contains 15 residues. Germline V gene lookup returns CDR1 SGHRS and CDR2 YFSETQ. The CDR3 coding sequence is TGCGCCAGCAGCTTAACAGGGGGCATGGATTCACCCCTCCACTTT. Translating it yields CASSLTGGMDSPLHF.

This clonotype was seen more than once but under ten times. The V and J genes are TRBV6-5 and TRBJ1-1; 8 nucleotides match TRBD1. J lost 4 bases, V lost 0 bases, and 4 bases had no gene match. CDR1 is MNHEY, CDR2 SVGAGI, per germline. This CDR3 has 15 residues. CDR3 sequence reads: CASSYSIQGATEAFF. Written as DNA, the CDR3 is TGTGCCAGCAGTTACTCGATCCAGGGGGCCACTGAAGCTTTCTTT.

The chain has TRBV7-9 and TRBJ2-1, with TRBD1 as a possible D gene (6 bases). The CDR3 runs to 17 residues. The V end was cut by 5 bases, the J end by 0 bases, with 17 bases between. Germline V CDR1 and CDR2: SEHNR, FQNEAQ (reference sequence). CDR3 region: CASSPETGQSSYNEQFF. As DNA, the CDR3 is TGTGCCAGCAGCCCAGAGACAGGCCAGAGCTCCTACAATGAGCAGTTCTTC.

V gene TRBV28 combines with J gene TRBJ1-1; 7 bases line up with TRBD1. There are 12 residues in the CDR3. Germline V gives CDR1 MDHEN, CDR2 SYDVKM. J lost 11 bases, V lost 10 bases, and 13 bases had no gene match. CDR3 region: CAIRQIDRAAFF. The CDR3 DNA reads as TGTGCCATCAGGCAGATCGACAGGGCCGCTTTCTTT.

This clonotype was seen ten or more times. CDR3 sequence reads: CASSLFPSSGNTIYF. The CDR3 nucleotides read TGTGCCAGCAGTTTATTCCCTAGCTCTGGAAACACCATATATTTT. V gene TRBV12-3 or TRBV12-4 combines with J gene TRBJ1-3, with D hard to call. This CDR3 comprises 15 residues. V lost 2 bases and J 0 bases, leaving 8 bases between the germline ends.

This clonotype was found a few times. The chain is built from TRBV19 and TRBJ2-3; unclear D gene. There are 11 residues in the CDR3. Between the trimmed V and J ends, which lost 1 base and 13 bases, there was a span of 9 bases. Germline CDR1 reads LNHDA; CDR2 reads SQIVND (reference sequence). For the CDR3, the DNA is TGTGCCAGTAGTATAGGTCCAGAGGAGTATTTT. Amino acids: CASSIGPEEYF.

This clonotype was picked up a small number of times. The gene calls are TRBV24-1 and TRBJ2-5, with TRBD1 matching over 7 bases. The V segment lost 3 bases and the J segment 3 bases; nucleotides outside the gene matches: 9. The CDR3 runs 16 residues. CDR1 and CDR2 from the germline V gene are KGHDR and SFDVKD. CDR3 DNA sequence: TGTGCCACCAGTGATGTGGACAGGAGCCTTAAAGAGACCCAGTACTTC. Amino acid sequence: CATSDVDRSLKETQYF.

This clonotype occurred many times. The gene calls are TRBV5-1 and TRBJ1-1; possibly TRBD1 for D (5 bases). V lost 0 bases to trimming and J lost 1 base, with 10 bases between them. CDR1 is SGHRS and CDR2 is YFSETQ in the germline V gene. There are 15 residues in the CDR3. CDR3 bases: TGCGCCAGCAGCTTGGCCTTAGGGGCGAACACTGAAGCTTTCTTT. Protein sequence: CASSLALGANTEAFF.